This TCR beta chain was sequenced during a study of cytomegalovirus exposure and HLA in healthy donors. Study details: An analysis done earlier identified 120 million or so unique TCR beta sequences from approximately 200 million T cells.

This clone has more than one count but fewer than ten. Its antigen is as yet unknown. In the PCR, 60 Vbeta and 13 Jbeta primers were used. The data were produced by immunoSEQ multiplex PCR, yet TCRdb's version contains in-frame clones alone and is incomplete. The data hold tens of thousands of clones, with around three quarters observed a single time. At the time of sampling, donors were nominally healthy, though unrecorded immune exposures were likely. General observations from the study: Many donors carried some public TCRs, although rarity characterized most TCR sequences.

This sequence originates from a man in his thirties or forties in good health and CMV-seronegative. The sequenced material came from PBMCs.

The CDR3 DNA reads as TGTGCCAGCAGCTTCCTGGGGGCGGCGGGCACTGAAGCTTTCTTT. Translating it yields CASSFLGAAGTEAFF. The chain couples TRBV6-5 to TRBJ1-1; D might be TRBD1 (6 bases). CDR1 is MNHEY, CDR2 SVGAGI, per germline. V lost 6 bases to trimming and J lost 4 bases, with 18 bases between them. The CDR3 has 15 residues.